This TCR beta chain was found in a study of chemoradiotherapy in HPV16-positive cancers. Whole-study context: Functional T-cell assays on a couple of HPV16-positive patients' cells defined candidate HPV-specific clones and common TCR motifs. Broader study findings: Candidate HPV-specific clones and E7-related TCR motifs grew in tumor during treatment. Better recurrence-free survival went with HPV-responsive T-cell expansion in HPV16-positive patients.

On this clone: The target antigen is unknown.

Libraries were prepared by immunoSEQ multiplex PCR; TCRdb keeps only in-frame clonotypes and omits some of them. The sample shows about 12,000 clones, about 90% of them seen only once. The source of this sequence is a human donor with HPV-associated anogenital cancer. Sampling was performed from a patient who underwent chemoradiotherapy.

CDR3 residues: CASSYDTYNEQFF. The CDR3 coding sequence is TGTGCCAGCAGCTACGATACCTACAATGAGCAGTTCTTC. The genes are TRBV5-4 and TRBJ2-1; no firm D call. Deletions cut 3 bases from V and 2 bases from J, with 6 bases between. The length of the CDR3 is 13 residues. CDR1 SGHNT and CDR2 YYREEE come from the germline V gene (reference sequence).